This TCR beta chain was captured by sequencing in a study of shared clonotypes between healthy human individuals. Method: immunoSEQ multiplex PCR; TCRdb's copy keeps in-frame clones and lacks some. The table shows around 510,000 clones, with about 96% occurring only once. This TCR was sampled from a woman aged 25 to 39 in good health. The specimen sequenced was naive CD4+ T cells sorted from blood. Subset denoted: CD45RA+ positively selected.

CDR3 protein: CASSQVGTDSGNTIYF. CDR3 coding DNA: TGCGCCAGCAGCCAAGTCGGGACAGATTCTGGAAACACCATATATTTT. The chain is built from TRBV4-1 and TRBJ1-3; 7 nucleotides align to TRBD1. The CDR3 covers 16 residues. Trimming removed 1 base from V and 1 base from J; junction bases left unmatched: 4. The germline V gene has CDR1 MGHRA and CDR2 YSYEKL.